Below, 17 T cell receptor beta chains from the same sample are listed, as sequenced in a study of early T cells in non-severe SARS-CoV-2 infection. MiXCR was run by TCRdb on the 5' RACE reads, yielding one entry per CDR3 protein. The table lists approximately 120,000 distinct CDR3 sequences, under 15% of them singletons, with roughly 22% in the top ten. Sequencing was carried out using whole blood. These receptors came from an adult who was a healthcare worker with PCR-confirmed SARS-CoV-2 infection or an uninfected control (not recorded which).

This rearrangement joins TRBV2 to TRBJ2-4; 11 bases match TRBD2. V lost 4 bases and J lost 9; bases outside the gene matches: 5. The CDR3 spans 14 residues. CDR1 SNHLY and CDR2 FYNNEI come from the germline V gene. The CDR3 reads CASSATSGVAIQYF. The CDR3 nucleotides read TGTGCCAGCAGTGCGACTAGCGGGGTTGCCATTCAGTACTTC.

A few counts support this clonotype. J is TRBJ2-1 and V is TRBV9; 9 bases match TRBD1. The trim removed 1 base at V and 9 bases at J, leaving 8 bases unmatched. The CDR3 has 15 amino acids. Germline-derived CDR1 and CDR2 are SGDLS and YYNGEE. The chain's CDR3 is CASSVNSGQGSEQFF. DNA of the CDR3: TGTGCCAGCAGCGTAAATTCGGGACAGGGAAGTGAGCAGTTCTTC. The whole variable domain, remainder taken from reference TRBV9 and TRBJ2-1, is DSGVTQTPKHLITATGQRVTLRCSPRSGDLSVYWYQQSLDQGLQFLIQYYNGEERAKGNILERFSAQQFPDLHSELNLSSLELGDSALYFCASSVNSGQGSEQFFGPGTRLTVL.

This clonotype was counted between two and nine times. This chain connects TRBV12-3 or TRBV12-4 to TRBJ1-2; D is unresolved. With 5 bases removed from V and 8 bases from J, the gap between germline ends came to 9 bases. The CDR3 is 11 residues long. CDR3 sequence reads: CASSPGLGYTF. The CDR3, as DNA: TGTGCCAGCAGTCCTGGACTAGGCTACACCTTC.

The chain uses TRBV7-6 and TRBJ2-3, with D uncertain. The CDR3 is 16 amino acids. Germline V gene sequence: CDR1 SGHVS, CDR2 FNYEAQ. Trimming left V 5 bases short and J 0 bases short, with 15 bases between. CDR3 DNA: TGTGCCAGCAGCCCCAGTTGGAAATCTAGCACAGATACGCAGTATTTT. Residues: CASSPSWKSSTDTQYF.

The chain couples TRBV12-3 or TRBV12-4 to TRBJ2-1; D gene unclear. Deletions cut 5 bases from V and 3 bases from J, with 11 bases between. This CDR3 is built from 14 residues. For the CDR3, the DNA is TGTGCCAGCAGTCGACCGCCTATCTACAATGAGCAGTTCTTC. Translated, it gives CASSRPPIYNEQFF.

This clonotype was counted only a few times. This chain joins TRBV7-6 and TRBJ2-3; D not certain. Germline values: CDR1 SGHVS, CDR2 FNYEAQ. There are 13 residues in the CDR3. Trimming shortened V by 5 bases and J by 2 bases, and 8 bases separated the two germline ends. CDR3 sequence reads: CASSTVLTDTQYF. DNA for the CDR3: TGTGCCAGCAGCACCGTACTCACAGATACGCAGTATTTT.

This clonotype was detected only a few times. This chain links TRBV6-6 with TRBJ2-3, with 7 bases fitting TRBD2. In germline, CDR1 is MNHNY, CDR2 SVGAGI (reference sequence). J gave up 2 bases and V 7 bases, and 6 bases lay outside the gene matches. CDR3 length: 14 residues. CDR3: CASNPGRDTDTQYF. The DNA for the CDR3 is TGTGCCAGCAATCCAGGGAGGGACACAGATACGCAGTATTTT.

This clonotype was counted ten times or more. The chain carries TRBV18 and TRBJ1-2; maybe TRBD1 (5 bases). The CDR3 runs to 14 residues. Trimming cost V 3 bases and J 2 bases, with 10 bases left between them. Per the germline V gene, CDR1 is KGHSH and CDR2 is LQKENI. The chain's CDR3 is CASSPSGDNYGYTF. For the CDR3, the DNA is TGTGCCAGCTCACCGTCTGGGGACAACTATGGCTACACCTTC.

This clonotype was seen ten or more times. The CDR3 region is CSARWGGGTDTQYF. The DNA of the CDR3 is TGCAGTGCTAGGTGGGGCGGTGGCACAGATACGCAGTATTTT. The chain recombines TRBV20-1 with TRBJ2-3; perhaps TRBD1 as D (5 bases). The CDR3 consists of 14 residues. The germline V gene has CDR1 DFQATT and CDR2 SNEGSKA (reference sequence). Between the trimmed V and J ends, which lost 3 bases and 1 base, there was a span of 11 bases.

The chain uses TRBV18 and TRBJ1-2; D perhaps matches TRBD1 (6 bases). Germline CDR1 is KGHSH and CDR2 is LQKENI. There are 13 residues in the CDR3. Trimming stripped 2 bases from V and 5 bases from J, with 9 bases between. CDR3 DNA sequence: TGTGCCAGCTCACCAACTGGACAGTATGGCTACACCTTC. Its protein product is CASSPTGQYGYTF.

The chain uses TRBV5-5 and TRBJ2-4; weak D call: TRBD1 (6 bases). CDR3 length: 14 residues. CDR1 SGHKS and CDR2 YYEKEE come from the germline V gene (reference sequence). V was trimmed by 4 bases and J by 3 bases, leaving 11 bases between them. CDR3 protein: CASSTGTGKNIQYF. The CDR3 coding sequence is TGTGCCAGCAGCACAGGGACGGGCAAAAACATTCAGTACTTC.

With respect to this clonotype: A junction boundary mismatches the germline segment, possibly from a read error. The chain recombines TRBV9 with TRBJ2-5, with D perhaps matching TRBD2 (5 bases). This CDR3 is built from 16 residues. The germline V gene encodes CDR1 SGDLS and CDR2 YYNGEE. This chain's CDR3 is CVSSAAPGPAGETQYF. DNA for the CDR3: TGTGTCAGCAGCGCCGCCCCCGGACCTGCGGGAGAGACCCAGTACTTC.

There are a few counts of this clonotype. The chain joins TRBV4-2 to TRBJ2-1; D gene uncertain. Germline V lookup: CDR1 LGHNA, CDR2 YNFKEQ. CDR3 length equals 11 residues. V was clipped by 4 bases and J by 12 bases, with 10 bases between them. CDR3 coding DNA: TGTGCCAGCAGCCTAGGGAACGGGCAGTTCTTC. Residues: CASSLGNGQFF.

This clonotype was seen a handful of times. The chain couples TRBV7-2 to TRBJ2-1; 11 bases are a match to TRBD2. CDR3 length equals 14 residues. The V gene's germline CDR1 is SGHTA and CDR2 FQGNSA. V was pared by 1 base and J by 9 bases, with 2 bases of the junction left unmatched. The CDR3: CASSLVGTSGEQFF. CDR3 coding DNA: TGTGCCAGCAGCTTAGTTGGGACTAGCGGTGAGCAGTTCTTC.

The chain joins TRBV2 to TRBJ1-1; D is uncertain. V dropped 10 bases and J dropped 1 base, with 13 bases sitting between them. The V gene's germline CDR1 is SNHLY and CDR2 FYNNEI. CDR3 length equals 13 residues. The CDR3 here is CATEWQPNTEAFF. In nucleotides, the CDR3 is TGTGCCACCGAATGGCAGCCGAACACTGAAGCTTTCTTT.

In this sample, this clonotype turned up many times. V usage is TRBV18 and J usage is TRBJ1-1; the D is unclear. CDR1 KGHSH and CDR2 LQKENI come from the germline V gene. This CDR3 spans 14 amino acids. The ends were cut back, 2 bases at V and 3 bases at J, with 10 bases in the middle. This CDR3 reads CASSPSPGDTEAFF. The CDR3 DNA is TGTGCCAGCTCACCAAGCCCTGGGGACACTGAAGCTTTCTTT. Full variable domain (outside the CDR3, taken from reference TRBV18 and TRBJ1-1): NAGVMQNPRHLVRRRGQEARLRCSPMKGHSHVYWYRQLPEEGLKFMVYLQKENIIDESGMPKERFSAEFPKEGPSILRIQQVVRGDSAAYFCASSPSPGDTEAFFGQGTRLTVV.

The chain links TRBV5-4 to TRBJ2-6, with 8 bases matching TRBD1. The CDR3 has 16 amino acids. Germline-derived CDR1 and CDR2 are SGHNT and YYREEE (reference sequence). V was pared by 4 bases and J by 1 base, with 4 bases of the junction left unmatched. The CDR3 DNA sequence: TGTGCCAGCAGCCCCAGGGGGCCGTCTGGGGCCAACGTCCTGACTTTC. This encodes CASSPRGPSGANVLTF. Combining the CDR3 with reference TRBV5-4 and TRBJ2-6 gives the whole variable domain ETGVTQSPTHLIKTRGQQVTLRCSSQSGHNTVSWYQQALGQGPQFIFQYYREEENGRGNFPPRFSGLQFPNYSSELNVNALELDDSALYLCASSPRGPSGANVLTFGAGSRLTVL.